This passage covers 19 T cell receptor beta chains from one sample sequenced in a study of CD8 T cells in ankylosing spondylitis. Study-wide findings and caveats: A TCR beta motif made of about 8 highly homologous variants seemed typical of ankylosing spondylitis blood.

One entry per CDR3 protein, called by TCRdb with MiXCR from the 5' RACE reads. The sample shows 330,000 or so distinct CDR3 sequences, less than 9.5% of them seen only once. The antigens for these receptors are not known. Sequenced input: blood, either unsorted or a sorted T cell fraction (not recorded which). The receptors were gathered from a male donor with ankylosing spondylitis.

This chain links TRBV14 with TRBJ1-2; D remains ambiguous. The CDR3 contains 16 residues. Germline CDR1 and CDR2: SGHDN and FVKESK. The germline V and J ends were trimmed by 5 bases and 5 bases, with 21 bases remaining between them. The DNA for the CDR3 is TGTGCCAGCAGCGAAACCTACAAGGACCCAGGTTATGGCTACACCTTC. Its protein product is CASSETYKDPGYGYTF.

The chain links TRBV27 to TRBJ2-7; 9 bases agree with TRBD1. J gave up 3 bases and V 5 bases, and 8 bases lay outside the gene matches. Per the germline V gene, CDR1 is MNHEY and CDR2 is SMNVEV (reference sequence). CDR3 length: 15 amino acids. CDR3 amino acids: CASSPDGDRVYEQYF. CDR3 DNA sequence: TGTGCCAGCAGTCCCGATGGGGACAGGGTCTACGAGCAGTACTTC.

The rearrangement joins TRBV29-1 to TRBJ1-2; D is uncertain. This CDR3 has 11 residues. V gave up 1 base and J gave up 8 bases, with 8 bases separating them. The germline gives CDR1 SQVTM, CDR2 ANQGSEA. The chain's CDR3 is CSVEVGGGYTF. CDR3 coding DNA: TGCAGCGTTGAAGTTGGAGGGGGCTACACCTTC.

This clonotype was detected a few times. This chain links TRBV29-1 with TRBJ2-3, with 9 bases that match TRBD1. V shed 7 bases and J 3 bases; nucleotides not matched to a gene: 5. The CDR3 spans 13 residues. CDR1 is SQVTM, CDR2 ANQGSEA, per germline. The CDR3 sequence: CSGGTGLTDTQYF. Here the CDR3 DNA reads TGCAGCGGAGGGACAGGGTTGACAGATACGCAGTATTTT.

This clonotype was recorded a few times. This chain uses TRBV20-1 with TRBJ1-3; D might be TRBD1 (5 bases). Trimming left V 2 bases short and J 2 bases short, with 16 bases between. From germline, CDR1 is DFQATT and CDR2 SNEGSKA (reference sequence). The CDR3 length is 16 residues. The CDR3 here is CSARPPMQGTGNTIYF. CDR3 bases: TGCAGTGCTAGACCCCCGATGCAGGGAACTGGAAACACCATATATTTT.

This clonotype was counted ten times or more. This chain links TRBV7-6 with TRBJ2-3, with 10 nucleotides matching TRBD2. V was pared by 0 bases and J by 6 bases, with 12 bases of the junction left unmatched. From germline, CDR1 is SGHVS and CDR2 FNYEAQ. This CDR3 contains 18 residues. CDR3 in DNA: TGTGCCAGCAGCTTAGCGGTGAGGCTAGCGGGAGTAGCGGATACGCAGTATTTT. This codes for CASSLAVRLAGVADTQYF.

The V call is TRBV7-9, the J call TRBJ2-1; no reliable D call. CDR3 size: 14 residues. Germline V CDR1 and CDR2: SEHNR, FQNEAQ (reference sequence). V was cut by 4 bases and J by 4 bases, with 11 bases left in between. CDR3 protein: CASSSPGRYNEQFF. CDR3 nucleotides: TGTGCCAGCAGCTCACCCGGTAGATACAATGAGCAGTTCTTC.

This clonotype was detected ten times or more. This chain joins TRBV5-1 and TRBJ2-5; D is unclear. V dropped 0 bases and J dropped 5 bases, with 8 bases sitting between them. Germline CDR1 SGHRS, CDR2 YFSETQ. The length of the CDR3 is 13 residues. The DNA of the CDR3 is TGCGCCAGCAGCTTGGGTAGACCGGAGACCCAGTACTTC. As protein: CASSLGRPETQYF.

This rearrangement joins TRBV20-1 to TRBJ1-4; 10 bases map to TRBD1. The junction had 10 bases not matched to a gene; V was cut back by 4 bases and J by 5 bases. CDR1 DFQATT and CDR2 SNEGSKA come from the germline V gene (reference sequence). The CDR3 is 16 amino acids. Here the CDR3 DNA reads TGCAGTGCTATCGCCGGGACAGGGGCTATCAATGAAAAACTGTTTTTT. The encoded protein is CSAIAGTGAINEKLFF.

This clonotype turned up a few times. This chain uses TRBV7-9 with TRBJ2-3, with TRBD2 matching over 7 bases. V was pared by 7 bases and J by 1 base, with 5 bases of the junction left unmatched. This CDR3 is built from 14 residues. Germline CDR1 SEHNR, CDR2 FQNEAQ (reference sequence). This CDR3 reads CASIGLVGTDTQYF. CDR3 nucleotide sequence: TGTGCCAGCATCGGACTAGTCGGCACAGATACGCAGTATTTT.

In its sample, this clonotype was seen many times. The gene calls are TRBV10-3 and TRBJ2-3, with 7 bases identical to TRBD2. CDR3 length equals 14 residues. Germline V gene sequence: CDR1 ENHRY, CDR2 SYGVKD. With V trimmed by 6 bases and J by 6 bases, 9 bases remained unmatched. CDR3 sequence: CAISDGRPSDTQYF. The CDR3 region has the DNA TGTGCCATCAGCGACGGGAGGCCCTCGGATACGCAGTATTTT.

The chain recombines TRBV28 with TRBJ2-5; 9 nucleotides agree with TRBD2. CDR3 length: 15 amino acids. V trimming: 3 bases; J trimming: 5 bases; junction bases outside the gene matches: 7. Germline V gives CDR1 MDHEN, CDR2 SYDVKM. The CDR3 coding sequence is TGTGCCAGCAGTTTTCCCGCGGGAGGGGAGGAGACCCAGTACTTC. Translating gives CASSFPAGGEETQYF.

This chain uses TRBV12-3 or TRBV12-4 with TRBJ2-2; 10 nucleotides match TRBD2. V was pared by 8 bases and J by 4 bases, with 13 bases of the junction left unmatched. CDR3 length equals 17 residues. In nucleotides, the CDR3 is TGTGCCAGCCACCTGCGGGTCCTAGCGGGAGTCACCGGGGAGCTGTTTTTT. Protein sequence: CASHLRVLAGVTGELFF.

V and J are TRBV19 and TRBJ1-1; no definite D call. In germline, CDR1 is LNHDA, CDR2 SQIVND (reference sequence). The V end was cut by 4 bases, the J end by 1 base, with 4 bases between. The CDR3 is made up of 12 amino acids. For the CDR3, the DNA is TGTGCCAGTAGTAGACCGAACACTGAAGCTTTCTTT. As protein: CASSRPNTEAFF.

This clonotype has just a few counts. The chain combines TRBV12-3 or TRBV12-4 with TRBJ2-7; 9 bases align to TRBD2. The CDR3 has 14 amino acids. Trimming took 5 bases from V and 0 from J; bases not matched to a gene: 2. The chain's CDR3 is CASSRTSDSYEQYF. The DNA of the CDR3 is TGTGCCAGCAGTAGGACTAGCGACTCCTACGAGCAGTACTTC.

This chain uses TRBV5-1 with TRBJ1-2, with D possibly being TRBD1 (6 bases). V lost 4 bases, J lost 1 base, and 11 bases lay in between. This CDR3 comprises 14 residues. Germline CDR1 is SGHRS and CDR2 is YFSETQ. CDR3 amino acids: CASSPGALNYGYTF. CDR3 in DNA: TGCGCCAGCAGCCCGGGGGCTCTTAACTATGGCTACACCTTC.

Many counts were recorded for this clonotype. The chain links TRBV5-1 to TRBJ2-5; a possible D gene is TRBD2 (6 bases). Germline V gene sequence: CDR1 SGHRS, CDR2 YFSETQ. Trimming left V 1 base short and J 5 bases short, with 18 bases between. CDR3 length: 16 residues. CDR3 sequence reads: CASSLIGLAIAETQYF. The CDR3 nucleotides read TGCGCCAGCAGCTTGATAGGCCTAGCGATCGCGGAGACCCAGTACTTC.

This clonotype was detected only a few times. V is TRBV5-6 and J is TRBJ2-7; D perhaps matches TRBD1 (7 bases). Germline CDR1 and CDR2: SGHDT and YYEEEE. The CDR3 spans 14 residues. Trimming removed 4 bases at V and 4 bases at J, with 15 bases between. The CDR3 coding sequence is TGTGCCAGCAGCCGGGACTTCAGGGGGTACGAGCAGTACTTC. This sequence encodes CASSRDFRGYEQYF.

This clonotype was seen many times. The J gene is TRBJ2-5, the V gene TRBV7-2, with D possibly being TRBD1 (5 bases). Trimming stripped 5 bases from V and 0 bases from J, with 10 bases between. CDR3 size: 14 residues. Germline CDR1 SGHTA, CDR2 FQGNSA. The CDR3 is CASSLYRNQETQYF. CDR3 sequence (DNA): TGTGCCAGCAGCCTCTACAGGAACCAAGAGACCCAGTACTTC. Combining the CDR3 with reference TRBV7-2 and TRBJ2-5 gives the whole variable domain GAGVSQSPSNKVTEKGKDVELRCDPISGHTALYWYRQSLGQGLEFLIYFQGNSAPDKSGLPSDRFSAERTGGSVSTLTIQRTQQEDSAVYLCASSLYRNQETQYFGPGTRLLVL.